This TCR beta chain emerged from a study of T cell clones after liver transplantation. Study-wide background: TCRbeta sequencing after a pre-transplant mixed lymphocyte reaction identified graft-donor-reactive clones, later tracked in post-transplant blood. Until 12-24 months post-transplant, subjects got standard immunosuppression and no induction. Broader study findings: Post-transplant time points were not standardized, so conclusions are preliminary.

Sequencing used immunoSEQ multiplex PCR; TCRdb keeps in-frame clones, though not all of them. The data hold 50,000 to 70,000 clones, with around two thirds observed a single time. In the case of this clone: The antigen is not known.

Trimming took 4 bases from V and 3 from J, leaving 18 bases between them. CDR1 is GTSNPN, CDR2 SVGIG, per germline (reference sequence). This CDR3 region has 15 residues. The chain combines TRBV30 with TRBJ1-1; no firm D call. This sample comprised CD4+ T cells from blood, obtained at the 15-month timepoint. The clonotype comes from a human patient who received a liver transplant. A subset of T cells may come from the graft donor. The chain's CDR3 is CAWKGFATADTEAFF. In nucleotides, the CDR3 is TGTGCCTGGAAGGGATTTGCGACTGCCGACACTGAAGCTTTCTTT.